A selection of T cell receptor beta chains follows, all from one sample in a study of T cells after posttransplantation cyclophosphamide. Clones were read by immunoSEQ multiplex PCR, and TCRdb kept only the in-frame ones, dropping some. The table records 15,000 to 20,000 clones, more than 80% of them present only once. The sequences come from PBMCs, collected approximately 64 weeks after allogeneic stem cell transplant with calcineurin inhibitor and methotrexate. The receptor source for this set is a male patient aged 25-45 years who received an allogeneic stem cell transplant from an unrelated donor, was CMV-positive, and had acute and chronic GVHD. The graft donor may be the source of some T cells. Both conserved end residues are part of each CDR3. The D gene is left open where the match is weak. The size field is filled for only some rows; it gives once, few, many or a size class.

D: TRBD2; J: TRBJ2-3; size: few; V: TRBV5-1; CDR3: CASRNSGGGYTDTQYF; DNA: TGCGCCAGCAGAAATAGCGGGGGGGGTTACACAGATACGCAGTATTTT
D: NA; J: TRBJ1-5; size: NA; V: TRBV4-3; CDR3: CASSQDGPGQPQHF; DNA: TGCGCCAGCAGCCAAGATGGGCCCGGTCAGCCCCAGCATTTT
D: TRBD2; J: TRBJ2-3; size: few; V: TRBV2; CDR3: CASSLAGGLSTTDTQYF; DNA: TGTGCCAGCAGCTTAGCGGGGGGGCTGAGTACCACAGATACGCAGTATTTT
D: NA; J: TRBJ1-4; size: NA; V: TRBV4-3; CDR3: CASSQGAGGGEKLFF; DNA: TGCGCCAGCAGCCAAGGGGCAGGTGGGGGGGAAAAACTGTTTTTT
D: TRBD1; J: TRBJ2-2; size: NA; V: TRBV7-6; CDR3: CASSSQGAGNTGELFF; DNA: TGTGCCAGCAGCTCACAGGGGGCGGGAAACACCGGGGAGCTGTTTTTT
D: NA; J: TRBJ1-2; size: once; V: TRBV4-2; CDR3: CASSQVGQDYGYTF; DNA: TGTGCCAGCAGCCAAGTGGGACAAGACTATGGCTACACCTTC
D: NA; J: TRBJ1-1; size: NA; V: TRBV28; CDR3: CASSLSSNTEAFF; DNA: TGTGCCAGCAGTTTATCGAGTAACACTGAAGCTTTCTTT
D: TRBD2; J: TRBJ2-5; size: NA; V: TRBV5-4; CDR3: CASNGAGTTTEETQYF; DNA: TGTGCCAGCAATGGGGCCGGGACTACTACAGAGGAGACCCAGTACTTC
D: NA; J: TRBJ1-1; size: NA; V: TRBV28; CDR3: CASSQTGNTEAFF; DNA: TGTGCCAGCAGCCAGACAGGGAACACTGAAGCTTTCTTT
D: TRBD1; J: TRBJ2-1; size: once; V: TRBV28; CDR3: CASSGTGREQFF; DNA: TGTGCCAGCAGTGGGACAGGGAGGGAGCAGTTCTTC
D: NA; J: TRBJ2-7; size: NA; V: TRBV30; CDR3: CAWSVVDFRYEQYF; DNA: TGTGCCTGGAGTGTAGTGGACTTCAGGTACGAGCAGTACTTC
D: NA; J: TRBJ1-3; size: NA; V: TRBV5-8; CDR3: CASSLWPTGDTADTIYF; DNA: TGTGCCAGCAGCTTGTGGCCTACAGGAGACACGGCAGACACCATATATTTT
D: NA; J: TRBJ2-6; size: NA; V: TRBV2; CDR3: CASSEAFLSGANVLTF; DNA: TGTGCCAGCAGTGAAGCCTTTCTCTCTGGGGCCAACGTCCTGACTTTC
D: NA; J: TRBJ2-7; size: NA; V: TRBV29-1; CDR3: CSVRTGQGYEQYF; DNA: TGCAGCGTTCGCACAGGGCAGGGCTACGAGCAGTACTTC
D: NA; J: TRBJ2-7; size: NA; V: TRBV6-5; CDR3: CASSYHTGPEEQYF; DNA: TGTGCCAGCAGTTACCATACAGGGCCGGAGGAGCAGTACTTC
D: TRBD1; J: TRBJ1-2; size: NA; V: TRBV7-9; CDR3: CASSQVDRGNGGYTF; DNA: TGTGCCAGCAGCCAAGTGGACAGGGGGAATGGTGGCTACACCTTC
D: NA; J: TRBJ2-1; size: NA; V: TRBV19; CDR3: CASNLGRSSYNEQFF; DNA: TGTGCCAGTAATCTTGGGAGGAGCTCCTACAATGAGCAGTTCTTC
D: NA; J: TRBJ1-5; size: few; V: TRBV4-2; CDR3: CASSQEGVGHQPQHF; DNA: TGTGCCAGCAGCCAAGAAGGGGTCGGACATCAGCCCCAGCATTTT
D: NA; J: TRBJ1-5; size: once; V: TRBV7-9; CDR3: CASSLGGDGNQPQHF; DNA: TGTGCCAGCAGCTTAGGCGGGGATGGCAATCAGCCCCAGCATTTT
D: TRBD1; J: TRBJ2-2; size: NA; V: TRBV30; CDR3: CAWRGQGDTGELFF; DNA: TGTGCCTGGAGGGGGCAGGGGGACACCGGGGAGCTGTTTTTT
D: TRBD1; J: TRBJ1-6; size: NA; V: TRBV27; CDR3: CASSSWTGGQDSPLHF; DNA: TGTGCCAGCAGTTCTTGGACAGGGGGCCAGGATTCACCCCTCCACTTT
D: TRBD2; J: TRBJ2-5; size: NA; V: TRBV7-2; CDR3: CASSLVRSSGGWETQYF; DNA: TGTGCCAGCAGCTTAGTGAGGTCTAGCGGGGGGTGGGAGACCCAGTACTTC
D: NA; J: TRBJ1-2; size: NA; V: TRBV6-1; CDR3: CASTRGLGSGYTF; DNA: TGTGCCAGCACTCGGGGTCTGGGGTCTGGCTACACCTTC
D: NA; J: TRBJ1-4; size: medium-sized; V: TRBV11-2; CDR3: CASSLDWGRIDEKLFF; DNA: TGTGCCAGCAGCTTAGATTGGGGGCGAATCGATGAAAAACTGTTTTTT
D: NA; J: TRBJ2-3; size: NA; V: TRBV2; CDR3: CASSGSRGTDTQYF; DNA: TGTGCCAGCAGTGGAAGTCGGGGCACAGATACGCAGTATTTT
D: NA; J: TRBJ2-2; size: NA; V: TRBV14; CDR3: CASSPGRRGGELFF; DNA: TGTGCCAGCAGCCCAGGGCGAAGGGGCGGGGAGCTGTTTTTT
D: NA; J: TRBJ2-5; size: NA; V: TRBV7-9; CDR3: CASSSRQDLHGQYF; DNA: TGTGCCAGCAGCTCGCGACAGGACCTTCACGGGCAGTACTTC
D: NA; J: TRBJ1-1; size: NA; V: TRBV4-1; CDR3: CASSPGPGEGTEAFF; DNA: TGCGCCAGCAGCCCTGGACCTGGGGAGGGCACTGAAGCTTTCTTT
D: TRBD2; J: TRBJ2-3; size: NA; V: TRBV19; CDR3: CAGAGGMGRWDTQYF; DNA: TGTGCCGGGGCGGGAGGGATGGGGAGGTGGGATACGCAGTATTTT
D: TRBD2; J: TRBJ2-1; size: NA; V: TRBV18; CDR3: CASSPGTSDAPYNEQFF; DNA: TGTGCCAGCTCACCCGGGACTAGCGACGCTCCCTACAATGAGCAGTTCTTC
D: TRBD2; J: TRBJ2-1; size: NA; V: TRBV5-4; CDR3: CASSLVGLADNEQFF; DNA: TGTGCCAGCAGCTTGGTTGGACTAGCGGACAATGAGCAGTTCTTC
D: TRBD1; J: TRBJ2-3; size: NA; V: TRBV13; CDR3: CASSVAGTGITDTQYF; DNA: TGTGCCAGCAGCGTCGCCGGGACAGGGATAACAGATACGCAGTATTTT
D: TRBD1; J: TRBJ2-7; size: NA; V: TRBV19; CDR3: CASKRTGGAGEQYF; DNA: TGTGCCAGTAAACGGACAGGGGGCGCGGGTGAGCAGTACTTC
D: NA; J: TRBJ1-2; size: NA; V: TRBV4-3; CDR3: CASSQDKGTGSVYGYTF; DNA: TGCGCCAGCAGCCAAGATAAGGGTACAGGGAGCGTCTATGGCTACACCTTC
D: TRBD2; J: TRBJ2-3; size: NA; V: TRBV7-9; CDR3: CASTLTSAQNTQYF; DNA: TGTGCCAGCACCCTGACTAGCGCTCAAAATACGCAGTATTTT
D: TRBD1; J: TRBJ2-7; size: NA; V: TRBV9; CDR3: CASSKGTVYEQYF; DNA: TGTGCCAGCAGCAAGGGGACAGTCTACGAGCAGTACTTC
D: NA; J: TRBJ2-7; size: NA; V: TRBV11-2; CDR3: CASSSGPGYEQYF; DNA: TGTGCCAGCAGCTCCGGTCCGGGGTACGAGCAGTACTTC
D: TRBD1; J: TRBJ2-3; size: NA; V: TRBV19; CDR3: CASTYGQGSTDTQYF; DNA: TGTGCCAGTACCTACGGACAGGGTAGCACAGATACGCAGTATTTT
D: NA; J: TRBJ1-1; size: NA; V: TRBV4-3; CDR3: CASSYPAGTEAFF; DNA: TGCGCCAGCAGCTATCCCGCGGGGACTGAAGCTTTCTTT
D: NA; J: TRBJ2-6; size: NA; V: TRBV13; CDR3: CASSLGLRDLGRGANVLTF; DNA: TGTGCCAGCAGCTTAGGCCTCCGTGATCTGGGCCGTGGGGCCAACGTCCTGACTTTC
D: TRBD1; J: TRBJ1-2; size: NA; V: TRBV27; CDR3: CASRATGGGGGYTF; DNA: TGTGCCAGCAGAGCTACAGGGGGAGGGGGTGGCTACACCTTC
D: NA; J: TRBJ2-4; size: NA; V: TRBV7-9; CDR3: CASSFPQGYIQYF; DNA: TGTGCCAGCAGCTTTCCTCAGGGTTACATTCAGTACTTC
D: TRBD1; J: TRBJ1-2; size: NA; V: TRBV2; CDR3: CASSVGQGVLVGYTF; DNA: TGTGCCAGCAGTGTCGGACAGGGGGTTTTGGTTGGCTACACCTTC
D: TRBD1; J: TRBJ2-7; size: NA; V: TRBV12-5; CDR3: CASATGTGGPSYEQYF; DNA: TGTGCTAGTGCCACCGGGACAGGGGGACCTTCCTACGAGCAGTACTTC
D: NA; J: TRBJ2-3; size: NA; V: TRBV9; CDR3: CASSVVRGITDTQYF; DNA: TGTGCCAGCAGCGTAGTTAGGGGAATCACAGATACGCAGTATTTT
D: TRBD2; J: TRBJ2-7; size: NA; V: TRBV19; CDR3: CASSIDGLAVTYEQYF; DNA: TGTGCCAGTAGTATAGATGGACTAGCGGTGACCTACGAGCAGTACTTC
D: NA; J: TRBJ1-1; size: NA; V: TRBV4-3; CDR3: CASSQDRGSMNTEAFF; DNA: TGCGCCAGCAGCCAAGACCGCGGGAGTATGAACACTGAAGCTTTCTTT
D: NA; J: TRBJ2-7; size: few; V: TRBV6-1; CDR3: CASSEGLAWSYEQYF; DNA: TGTGCCAGCAGTGAGGGGCTTGCGTGGAGCTACGAGCAGTACTTC
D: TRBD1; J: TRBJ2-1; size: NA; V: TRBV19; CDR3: CASSQGAEDEQFF; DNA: TGTGCCAGTAGCCAGGGGGCCGAGGATGAGCAGTTCTTC
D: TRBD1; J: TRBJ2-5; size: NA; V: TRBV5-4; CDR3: CASSASGTGGGETQYF; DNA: TGTGCCAGCAGCGCCTCCGGGACAGGGGGTGGCGAGACCCAGTACTTC
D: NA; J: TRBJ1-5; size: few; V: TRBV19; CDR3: CASSIDWTPNQPQHF; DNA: TGTGCCAGTAGTATAGATTGGACACCTAATCAGCCCCAGCATTTT
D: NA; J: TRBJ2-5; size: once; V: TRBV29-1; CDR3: CSVAGTTGETQYF; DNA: TGCAGCGTTGCGGGGACCACAGGGGAGACCCAGTACTTC
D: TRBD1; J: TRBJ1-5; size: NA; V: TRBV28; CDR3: CASSFSGQGAGQPQHF; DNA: TGTGCCAGCAGTTTCTCGGGACAGGGGGCAGGTCAGCCCCAGCATTTT
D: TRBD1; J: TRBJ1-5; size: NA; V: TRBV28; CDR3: CASSSTTGGNQPQHF; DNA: TGTGCCAGCAGCAGCACTACAGGGGGCAATCAGCCCCAGCATTTT
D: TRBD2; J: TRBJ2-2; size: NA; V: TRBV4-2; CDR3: CASSPLPGLAGTGELFF; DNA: TGTGCCAGCAGCCCCCTACCGGGACTAGCGGGCACCGGGGAGCTGTTTTTT